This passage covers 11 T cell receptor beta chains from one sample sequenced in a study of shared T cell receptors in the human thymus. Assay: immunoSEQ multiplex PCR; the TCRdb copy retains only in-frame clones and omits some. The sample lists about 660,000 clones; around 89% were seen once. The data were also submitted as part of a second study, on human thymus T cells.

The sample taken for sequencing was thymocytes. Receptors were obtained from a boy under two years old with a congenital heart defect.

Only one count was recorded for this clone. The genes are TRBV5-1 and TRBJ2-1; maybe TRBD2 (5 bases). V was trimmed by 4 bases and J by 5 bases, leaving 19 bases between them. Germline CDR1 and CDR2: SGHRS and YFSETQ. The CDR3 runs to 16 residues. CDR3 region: CASSVPDSPSDNEQFF. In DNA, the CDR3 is TGCGCCAGCAGCGTCCCGGACTCCCCGAGTGACAATGAGCAGTTCTTC.

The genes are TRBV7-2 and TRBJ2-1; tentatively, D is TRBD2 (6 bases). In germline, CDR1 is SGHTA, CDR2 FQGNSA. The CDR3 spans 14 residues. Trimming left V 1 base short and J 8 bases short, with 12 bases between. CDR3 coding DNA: TGTGCCAGCAGCTTAGTATGGGACTCTGATGAGCAGTTCTTC. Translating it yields CASSLVWDSDEQFF.

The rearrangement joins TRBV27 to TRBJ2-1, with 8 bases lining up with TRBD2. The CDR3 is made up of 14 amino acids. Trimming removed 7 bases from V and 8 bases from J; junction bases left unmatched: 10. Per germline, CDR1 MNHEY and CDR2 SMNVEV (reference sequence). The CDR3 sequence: CASISGLGKDEQFF. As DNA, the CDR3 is TGTGCCAGCATCTCGGGACTAGGGAAAGATGAGCAGTTCTTC.

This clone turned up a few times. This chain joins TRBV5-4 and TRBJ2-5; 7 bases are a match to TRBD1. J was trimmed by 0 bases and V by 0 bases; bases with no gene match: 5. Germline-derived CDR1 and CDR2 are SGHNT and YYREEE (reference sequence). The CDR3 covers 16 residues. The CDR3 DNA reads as TGTGCCAGCAGCTTGGGGATGACAGGGTACCAAGAGACCCAGTACTTC. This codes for CASSLGMTGYQETQYF.

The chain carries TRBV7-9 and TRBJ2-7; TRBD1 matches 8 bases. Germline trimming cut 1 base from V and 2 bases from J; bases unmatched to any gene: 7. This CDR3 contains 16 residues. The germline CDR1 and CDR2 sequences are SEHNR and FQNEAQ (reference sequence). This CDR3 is CASSLEGQGRAYEQYF. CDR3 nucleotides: TGTGCCAGCAGCTTAGAAGGACAGGGCAGGGCCTACGAGCAGTACTTC.

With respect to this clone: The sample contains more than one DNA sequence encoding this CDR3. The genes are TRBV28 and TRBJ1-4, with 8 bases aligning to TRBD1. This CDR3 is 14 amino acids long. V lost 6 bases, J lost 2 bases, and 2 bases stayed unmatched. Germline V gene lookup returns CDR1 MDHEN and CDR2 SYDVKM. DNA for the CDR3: TGTGCCAGCAGCACAGGGGGGACTAATGAAAAACTGTTTTTT. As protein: CASSTGGTNEKLFF.

CDR3 nucleotide sequence: TGTGCCAGCAGGGCTCCGGGACTAGCGACACCAGATACGCAGTATTTT. This gives the protein CASRAPGLATPDTQYF. The rearrangement links TRBV2 to TRBJ2-3; 10 bases agree with TRBD2. This CDR3 has 16 amino acids. CDR1 and CDR2 (germline): SNHLY, FYNNEI. V was clipped by 6 bases and J by 4 bases; unmatched bases: 10.

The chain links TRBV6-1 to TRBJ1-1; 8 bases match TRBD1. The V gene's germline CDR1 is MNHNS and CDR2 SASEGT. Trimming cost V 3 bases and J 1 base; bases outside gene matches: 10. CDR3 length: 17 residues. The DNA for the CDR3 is TGTGCCAGCAGTGATCACGACAGGGGCGCAAAGAACACTGAAGCTTTCTTT. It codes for CASSDHDRGAKNTEAFF.

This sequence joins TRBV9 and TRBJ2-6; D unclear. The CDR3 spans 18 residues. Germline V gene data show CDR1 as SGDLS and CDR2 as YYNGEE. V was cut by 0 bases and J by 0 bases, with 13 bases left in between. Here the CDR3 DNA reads TGTGCCAGCAGCGTAGGAACAGACGCACCCTCTGGGGCCAACGTCCTGACTTTC. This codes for CASSVGTDAPSGANVLTF. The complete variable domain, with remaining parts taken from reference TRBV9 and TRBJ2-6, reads DSGVTQTPKHLITATGQRVTLRCSPRSGDLSVYWYQQSLDQGLQFLIQYYNGEERAKGNILERFSAQQFPDLHSELNLSSLELGDSALYFCASSVGTDAPSGANVLTFGAGSRLTVL.

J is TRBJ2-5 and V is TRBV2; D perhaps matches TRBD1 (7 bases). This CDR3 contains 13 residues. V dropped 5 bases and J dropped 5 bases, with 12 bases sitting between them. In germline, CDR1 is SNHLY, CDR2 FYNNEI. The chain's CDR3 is CASSLRGRETQYF. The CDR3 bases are TGTGCCAGCAGTCTCAGGGGGAGGGAGACCCAGTACTTC.

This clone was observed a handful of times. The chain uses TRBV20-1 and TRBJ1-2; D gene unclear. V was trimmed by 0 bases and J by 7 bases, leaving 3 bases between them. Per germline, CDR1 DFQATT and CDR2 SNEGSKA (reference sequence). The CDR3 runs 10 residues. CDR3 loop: CSARESGYTF. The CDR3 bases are TGCAGTGCTAGAGAGAGTGGCTACACCTTC.